A selection of T cell receptor beta chains follows, all from one sample in a study of graft-versus-host responses after intestinal transplantation. Sequenced by immunoSEQ multiplex PCR; TCRdb stores in-frame clones only, minus some. Here the sample spans about 90,000 clones, approximately 92% being singletons. Antigen specificity for these receptors is unknown. Source: unstimulated CD8+ T cells sorted from spleen or lymph node cells, taken before intestinal transplant. These receptor sequences come from a human donor who received an intestinal transplant. Both conserved end residues are part of each CDR3. The D gene is left open where the match is weak. The size field is filled for only some rows; it gives once, few, many or a size class.

CDR3aa	CDR3nt	abundance	v_gene	j_gene	d_gene
CASSHQGQGANIQYF	TGTGCCAGCAGCCACCAGGGACAGGGGGCGAACATTCAGTACTTC	-	TRBV5-4	TRBJ2-4	TRBD1
CASSGLAGTYNEQFF	TGTGCCAGCAGCGGACTAGCGGGAACTTACAATGAGCAGTTCTTC	few	TRBV6-1	TRBJ2-1	TRBD2
CASSLGGRSVEQYF	TGTGCCAGCAGTTTGGGTGGGAGATCGGTCGAGCAGTACTTC	once	TRBV27	TRBJ2-7	-
CASSVASGSYGYTF	TGTGCCAGCAGCGTAGCGAGTGGGAGCTATGGCTACACCTTC	once	TRBV9	TRBJ1-2	-
CAWSVGQGSNEQFF	TGTGCCTGGAGTGTTGGACAGGGGTCCAATGAGCAGTTCTTC	-	TRBV30	TRBJ2-1	TRBD1
CASRSRNSYEQYF	TGTGCCAGCAGGTCCAGGAACTCCTACGAGCAGTACTTC	few	TRBV2	TRBJ2-7	-
CASSQDRGGETQYF	TGCGCCAGCAGCCAAGACAGGGGTGGCGAGACCCAGTACTTC	-	TRBV4-1	TRBJ2-5	-
CASSYSPPSYGYTF	TGTGCCAGCAGTTACTCACCTCCCAGCTATGGCTACACCTTC	few	TRBV6-5	TRBJ1-2	-
CASSEYGSGELFF	TGTGCCAGCAGTGAATATGGGAGCGGGGAGCTGTTTTTT	-	TRBV2	TRBJ2-2	-
CASSEDIFSYEQYF	TGTGCCAGCAGCGAGGACATTTTCTCCTACGAGCAGTACTTC	-	TRBV9	TRBJ2-7	-
CASSQDPPRILGNEQFF	TGCGCCAGCAGCCAAGATCCCCCGCGGATCCTCGGGAATGAGCAGTTCTTC	-	TRBV4-3	TRBJ2-1	-
CASSLIDMNTEAFF	TGTGCCAGCAGCTTAATCGACATGAACACTGAAGCTTTCTTT	-	TRBV7-9	TRBJ1-1	-
CASSQNPHPDTQYF	TGTGCCAGCAGTCAGAATCCCCATCCAGATACGCAGTATTTT	-	TRBV27	TRBJ2-3	-
CASSSPDYYGELFF	TGTGCCAGCAGTTCCCCGGACTACTACGGGGAGCTGTTTTTT	once	TRBV6-5	TRBJ2-2	-